This T cell receptor beta chain was observed in a study of cytomegalovirus exposure and HLA in healthy donors. Looking at the study overall: The 95 to 150 validation repertoires, a later analysis reported, used the same platform as the 666 first-cohort repertoires. General study results and limits: According to the study, roughly 160 TCR beta chains were cytomegalovirus-associated. Diagnosis of cytomegalovirus status made by the classifier reportedly showed high specificity and sensitivity.

Looked up from germline, CDR1 is MGHRA and CDR2 is YSYEKL. CDR3 length equals 14 residues. The germline V and J ends were trimmed by 2 bases and 3 bases, with 7 bases remaining between them. The donors belonged to the roughly 110-subject validation cohort, separate from the roughly 700-subject first cohort. With regard to this clone: Its antigen is undetermined.

Only in-frame clones appear in the TCRdb table, and some are missing; sequencing was by immunoSEQ multiplex PCR. The sample lists 150,000 to 200,000 clones, about 82% occurring once. The rearrangement joins TRBV4-1 to TRBJ2-2; D is unresolved. The sequence was collected from a woman younger than 35 in good health and CMV-seronegative. The sample consisted of PBMCs. Here the CDR3 reads CASSQPSYTGELFF. The CDR3 nucleotides read TGCGCCAGCAGCCAACCCTCCTACACCGGGGAGCTGTTTTTT.